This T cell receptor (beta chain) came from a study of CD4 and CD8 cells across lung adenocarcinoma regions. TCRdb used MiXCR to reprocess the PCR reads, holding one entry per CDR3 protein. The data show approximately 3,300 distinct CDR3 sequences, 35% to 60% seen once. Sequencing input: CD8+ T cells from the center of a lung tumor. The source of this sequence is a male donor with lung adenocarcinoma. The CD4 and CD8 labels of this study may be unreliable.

CDR3 region: CASTFIGVLNTEAFF. CDR3 DNA: TGTGCCAGCACTTTCATAGGGGTTTTGAACACTGAAGCTTTCTTT. This chain joins TRBV11-2 and TRBJ1-1; a weak D match, TRBD1 (5 bases). The germline V gene has CDR1 SGHAT and CDR2 FQNNGV. This CDR3 is built from 15 residues. V lost 7 bases and J lost 0, with 15 bases in between.